This is a list of T cell receptor beta chains from one sample in a study of cytomegalovirus exposure and HLA in healthy donors. The data were produced by immunoSEQ multiplex PCR, yet TCRdb's version contains in-frame clones alone and is incomplete. Here the sample spans some 67,000 clones, 85% to 90% being singletons. Sequencing was carried out using PBMCs. These receptors were collected from a young woman in good health and CMV-seropositive. CDR3s include the opening cysteine and the closing phenylalanine or tryptophan. D genes are given only for firm matches. The listing skips clone size in some rows; elsewhere it reads once, few, many or a size class.

cdr3_aa | cdr3_nt | j_call | v_call | d_call | clone_size
CAISESRDYEQYF | TGTGCCATCAGTGAGTCACGGGACTACGAGCAGTACTTC | TRBJ2-7 | TRBV10-3 | . | few
CASSLMGTGTRSYHEQFF | TGTGCCAGCAGCTTAATGGGAACCGGGACTAGAAGTTACCATGAGCAGTTCTTC | TRBJ2-1 | TRBV7-3 | TRBD2 | .
CASSEWGQGGTEAFF | TGTGCCAGCAGTGAATGGGGACAGGGTGGCACTGAAGCTTTCTTT | TRBJ1-1 | TRBV2 | TRBD1 | .
CASKQEWGTDTQYF | TGTGCCAGCAAACAGGAGTGGGGCACAGATACGCAGTATTTT | TRBJ2-3 | TRBV2 | . | few
CASSQGLYQPQHF | TGTGCCAGCAGCCAGGGTTTGTATCAGCCCCAGCATTTT | TRBJ1-5 | TRBV27 | . | .
CASSPVLAVETQYF | TGTGCCAGCTCACCGGTACTAGCGGTAGAGACCCAGTACTTC | TRBJ2-5 | TRBV18 | TRBD2 | once
CSAQGLAGGGYTDTQYF | TGCAGCGCCCAGGGACTAGCGGGAGGGGGGTACACAGATACGCAGTATTTT | TRBJ2-3 | TRBV29-1 | TRBD2 | .
CASSTIRLAGAAGELFF | TGTGCCAGTAGTACGATACGACTAGCGGGAGCGGCCGGGGAGCTGTTTTTT | TRBJ2-2 | TRBV19 | TRBD2 | .
CATSRDSVPFVSRGLKEQYF | TGTGCCACCAGCAGAGATTCAGTCCCATTCGTGTCCCGAGGGCTAAAAGAGCAGTACTTC | TRBJ2-7 | TRBV15 | . | .
CASSAPPEQGAYEQYF | TGTGCCAGCAGCGCCCCTCCCGAACAGGGGGCCTACGAGCAGTACTTC | TRBJ2-7 | TRBV11-3 | TRBD1 | once
CAWSVIGTGGLIGTDTQYF | TGTGCCTGGAGTGTAATTGGGACAGGGGGCCTAATAGGCACAGATACGCAGTATTTT | TRBJ2-3 | TRBV30 | TRBD1 | .
CASSTGTRNEQFF | TGTGCCAGCAGCACCGGGACTAGAAATGAGCAGTTCTTC | TRBJ2-1 | TRBV7-9 | TRBD2 | once
CASSPRFGELFF | TGTGCCAGCAGCCCCCGTTTCGGGGAGCTGTTTTTT | TRBJ2-2 | TRBV5-6 | . | .
CASNPLRTNYNEQFF | TGTGCCAGCAACCCGCTGCGGACTAACTACAATGAGCAGTTCTTC | TRBJ2-1 | TRBV2 | . | .
CASTLRGLNTEAFF | TGTGCCAGCACCCTTCGGGGTCTGAACACTGAAGCTTTCTTT | TRBJ1-1 | TRBV7-2 | . | .
CASSLRGELETQYF | TGTGCCAGCAGCCTCCGGGGGGAGTTGGAGACCCAGTACTTC | TRBJ2-5 | TRBV13 | TRBD2 | .
CASSERLADTQYF | TGCGCCAGCAGCGAGAGACTAGCGGATACGCAGTATTTT | TRBJ2-3 | TRBV5-1 | TRBD2 | .
CASSIGRLRETQYF | TGTGCCAGCAGCATAGGGCGACTACGAGAGACCCAGTACTTC | TRBJ2-5 | TRBV7-2 | . | .
CASSVEGQGGETQYF | TGTGCCAGCAGCGTAGAGGGACAAGGCGGAGAGACCCAGTACTTC | TRBJ2-5 | TRBV9 | . | .
CASSPRKLAGVVEQFF | TGTGCCAGCTCACCACGGAAACTAGCGGGAGTAGTCGAGCAGTTCTTC | TRBJ2-1 | TRBV18 | TRBD2 | .
CASTGLAGTTQYF | TGTGCCAGTACCGGCCTAGCGGGGACTACGCAGTATTTT | TRBJ2-3 | TRBV19 | TRBD2 | .
CAIREPSVSYNEQFF | TGTGCCATCAGAGAACCTAGCGTCTCCTACAATGAGCAGTTCTTC | TRBJ2-1 | TRBV10-3 | . | .
CASSLGGAVANEKLFF | TGTGCCAGCAGTTTAGGAGGGGCGGTAGCTAATGAAAAACTGTTTTTT | TRBJ1-4 | TRBV6-5 | . | .
CASSLRTGGDEAFF | TGTGCCAGCAGTTTACGGACAGGGGGGGATGAAGCTTTCTTT | TRBJ1-1 | TRBV6-1 | TRBD1 | .
CASSDWANVLTF | TGTGCCAGCAGTGACTGGGCCAACGTCCTGACTTTC | TRBJ2-6 | TRBV2 | . | .
CASRQGPVYGYTF | TGTGCCAGCAGACAGGGGCCCGTCTATGGCTACACCTTC | TRBJ1-2 | TRBV28 | TRBD1 | .
CASSQSRDRGDYEQYF | TGCGCCAGCAGTCAATCGAGGGACAGGGGAGACTACGAGCAGTACTTC | TRBJ2-7 | TRBV23-1 | TRBD1 | .
CASKPGLAGVSSGNEQFF | TGCGCCAGCAAGCCGGGACTAGCGGGAGTTTCGTCGGGGAATGAGCAGTTCTTC | TRBJ2-1 | TRBV5-1 | TRBD2 | .
CASSLGPYPNTEAFF | TGTGCCAGCAGCTTAGGTCCCTACCCCAACACTGAAGCTTTCTTT | TRBJ1-1 | TRBV7-2 | . | few
CASSLHGTGVSYEQYF | TGTGCCAGCAGCCTGCACGGGACAGGTGTCTCCTACGAGCAGTACTTC | TRBJ2-7 | TRBV14 | TRBD1 | .
CASSVAGGVYEQYF | TGTGCCAGTAGTGTAGCGGGAGGAGTCTACGAGCAGTACTTC | TRBJ2-7 | TRBV19 | TRBD2 | .
CASSQERLTGELFF | TGCGCCAGCAGCCAAGAGCGGCTCACCGGGGAGCTGTTTTTT | TRBJ2-2 | TRBV4-1 | . | .
CSAQLATTYEQYF | TGCAGCGCCCAACTAGCGACTACCTACGAGCAGTACTTC | TRBJ2-7 | TRBV29-1 | TRBD2 | .
CASSWGTNYEQYF | TGTGCCAGTAGTTGGGGCACCAACTACGAGCAGTACTTC | TRBJ2-7 | TRBV19 | . | once
CASKGDSNQPQHF | TGTGCCAGCAAGGGGGACAGCAATCAGCCCCAGCATTTT | TRBJ1-5 | TRBV2 | . | .
CASSLGGTSTDTQYF | TGTGCCAGCAGCTTGGGCGGGACTAGCACAGATACGCAGTATTTT | TRBJ2-3 | TRBV5-4 | . | few
CASSQTGQGRFMDEQFF | TGCGCCAGCAGCCAAACTGGACAGGGACGCTTTATGGATGAGCAGTTCTTC | TRBJ2-1 | TRBV4-1 | TRBD1 | .
CASSTLGQGDNEQFF | TGTGCCAGCAGTACCCTGGGGCAGGGGGACAATGAGCAGTTCTTC | TRBJ2-1 | TRBV2 | TRBD1 | .
CASSLRLVNEQFF | TGTGCCAGCAGCCTCCGACTTGTGAATGAGCAGTTCTTC | TRBJ2-1 | TRBV4-2 | . | .
CASSTVYEQYF | TGTGCCAGTAGTACCGTCTACGAGCAGTACTTC | TRBJ2-7 | TRBV19 | . | once
CASSLDRTGNYGYTF | TGTGCCAGCAGCTTGGATAGGACAGGGAACTATGGCTACACCTTC | TRBJ1-2 | TRBV5-5 | TRBD1 | .
CASSIVPSGIQYNEQFF | TGCGCCAGTAGTATAGTCCCTAGCGGGATTCAGTACAATGAGCAGTTCTTC | TRBJ2-1 | TRBV19 | TRBD2 | .
CASSLFFSGTETQYF | TGTGCCAGCAGTTTATTCTTTAGCGGGACGGAGACCCAGTACTTC | TRBJ2-5 | TRBV28 | TRBD2 | few
CATSRAPGVAKNIQYF | TGTGCCACCAGCAGAGCCCCCGGGGTAGCCAAAAACATTCAGTACTTC | TRBJ2-4 | TRBV15 | . | .
CASSEWGTSDYNEQFF | TGTGCCAGCAGTGAATGGGGGACTAGCGACTACAATGAGCAGTTCTTC | TRBJ2-1 | TRBV25-1 | TRBD2 | .
CASSLGQGRAFF | TGTGCCAGCAGCTTAGGACAGGGGAGGGCTTTCTTT | TRBJ1-1 | TRBV7-9 | TRBD1 | .
CAWDLAGTDTQYF | TGTGCCTGGGATCTGGCGGGCACAGATACGCAGTATTTT | TRBJ2-3 | TRBV30 | . | .
CASSFVLAGVTDTQYF | TGTGCCAGCAGCTTTGTGCTAGCGGGGGTCACAGATACGCAGTATTTT | TRBJ2-3 | TRBV7-9 | TRBD2 | .
CASSPPTSGVNTGELFF | TGTGCCAGCAGCCCCCCAACTAGCGGGGTAAACACCGGGGAGCTGTTTTTT | TRBJ2-2 | TRBV5-4 | TRBD2 | .
CASSQGPSGYNEQFF | TGTGCCAGCAGCCAAGGCCCTAGCGGTTACAATGAGCAGTTCTTC | TRBJ2-1 | TRBV7-7 | TRBD2 | .
CASSVDRGLAGERHTQYF | TGTGCCAGCAGCGTAGATCGAGGACTAGCGGGAGAGCGGCATACGCAGTATTTT | TRBJ2-3 | TRBV9 | TRBD2 | .
CSVELPTSGSRTNTGELFF | TGCAGCGTTGAATTACCGACTAGCGGGAGCCGCACGAACACCGGGGAGCTGTTTTTT | TRBJ2-2 | TRBV29-1 | TRBD2 | .
CASSGQGANTGELFF | TGTGCCAGCAGCGGACAGGGTGCGAACACCGGGGAGCTGTTTTTT | TRBJ2-2 | TRBV5-5 | TRBD1 | .